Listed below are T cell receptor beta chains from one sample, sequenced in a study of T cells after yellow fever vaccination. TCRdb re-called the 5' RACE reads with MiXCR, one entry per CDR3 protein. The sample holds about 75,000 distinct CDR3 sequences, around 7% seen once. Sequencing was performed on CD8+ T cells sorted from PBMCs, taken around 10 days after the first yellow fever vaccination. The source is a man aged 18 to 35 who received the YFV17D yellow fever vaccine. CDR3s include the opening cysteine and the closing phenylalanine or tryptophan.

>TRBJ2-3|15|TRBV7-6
CASSNSGGPTDTQYF
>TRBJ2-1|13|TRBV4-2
CASSQERFNEQFF
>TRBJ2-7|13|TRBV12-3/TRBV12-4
CASSLRGVREQYF
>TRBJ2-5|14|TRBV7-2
CASSSDRYQETQYF
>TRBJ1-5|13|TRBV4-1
CASSQAGSQPQHF
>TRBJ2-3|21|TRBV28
CASSSSITSGGPNRRTDTQYF
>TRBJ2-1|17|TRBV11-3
CASSLGSGGAGYNEQFF
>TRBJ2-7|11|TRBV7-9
CASSPYYEQYF
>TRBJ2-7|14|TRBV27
CASSLFDRNYEQYF
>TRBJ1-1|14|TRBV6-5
CASSYSEKSPEAFF
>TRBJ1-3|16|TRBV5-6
CASSDPGQVSGNTIYF
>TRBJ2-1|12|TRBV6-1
CASSETGVEQFF
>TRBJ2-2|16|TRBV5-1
CASSPFPGTNTGELFF
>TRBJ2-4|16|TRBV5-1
CASSKSRGEAKNIQYF
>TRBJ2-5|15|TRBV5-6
CASSLAGSWEETQYF
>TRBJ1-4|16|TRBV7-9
CASSGGRWGSNEKLFF
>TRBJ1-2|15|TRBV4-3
CASSQDGERHYGYTF
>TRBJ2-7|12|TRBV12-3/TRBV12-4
CASSFSGYEQYF
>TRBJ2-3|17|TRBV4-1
CASSQTEGGRAGDTQYF
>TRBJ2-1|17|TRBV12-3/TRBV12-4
CASSPGLAGILYNEQFF
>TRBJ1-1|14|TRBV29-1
CSAPPDIPNTEAFF
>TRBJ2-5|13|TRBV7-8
CASSDQGQETQYF
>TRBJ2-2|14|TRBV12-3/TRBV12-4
CASSRTGLAGELFF
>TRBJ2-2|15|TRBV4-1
CASSQVGGAGGELFF
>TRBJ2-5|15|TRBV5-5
CASSPGLREQETQYF
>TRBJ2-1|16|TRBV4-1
CASSQVLRGPYNEQFF
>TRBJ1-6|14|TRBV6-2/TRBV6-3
CASSSQGENSPLHF
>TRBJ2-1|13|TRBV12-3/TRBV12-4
CASSLVGWGEQFF
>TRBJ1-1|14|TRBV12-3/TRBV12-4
CASSFGEYRTEAFF
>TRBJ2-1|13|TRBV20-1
CSTSHRLKNEQFF
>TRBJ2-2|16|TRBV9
CASSNLQGRDTGELFF
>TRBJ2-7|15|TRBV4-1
CASSQDSQEPYEQYF
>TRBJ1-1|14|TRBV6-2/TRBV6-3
CASHSGRMNTEAFF
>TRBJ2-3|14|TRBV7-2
CASRGGGSTDTQYF
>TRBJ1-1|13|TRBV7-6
CASSSTGRWETFF
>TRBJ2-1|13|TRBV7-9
CASSSLAWNEQFF
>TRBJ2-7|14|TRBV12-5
CASGLGDRYYEQYF
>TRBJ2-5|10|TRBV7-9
CASSYGTQYF
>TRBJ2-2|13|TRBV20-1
CSAPRVDTGELFF
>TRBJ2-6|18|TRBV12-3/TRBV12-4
CASSSSGTGVPGANVLTF
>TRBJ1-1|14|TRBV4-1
CASSRRQQDTEAFF
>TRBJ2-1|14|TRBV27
CASSFGGAYNEQFF
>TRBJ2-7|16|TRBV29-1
CSVDGTSGKGPYEQYF
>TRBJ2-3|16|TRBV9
CASSVEGAGAGDTQYF
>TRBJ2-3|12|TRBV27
CASSLSTDTQYF
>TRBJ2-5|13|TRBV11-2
CASSLRGSETQYF
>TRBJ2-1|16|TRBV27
CASSSSRAGGRNEQFF
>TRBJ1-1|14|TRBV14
CASSPRTRLYEAFF
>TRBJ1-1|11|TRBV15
CATRANTEAFF
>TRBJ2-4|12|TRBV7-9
CASSLASGPLYF